These T cell receptor beta chains were read from a single sample in a study of sequential checkpoint blockade in melanoma. The repertoire was sequenced with immunoSEQ multiplex PCR; TCRdb's copy has only in-frame clones and lacks some. The data contain about 15,000 clones, 70% of them singletons. The material sequenced was CD8+ T cells sorted from blood (inferred from file names), taken from a patient given nivolumab and ipilimumab in sequence. Receptors originate from a human donor with melanoma. The CDR3 runs from the conserved cysteine through the conserved F or W. D genes are given only for firm matches. Part of the rows lack a size; the others show once, few, many or a class for expanded clones.

j_call d_call clone_size v_call cdr3_nt cdr3_aa
TRBJ2-1 . few TRBV6-1 TGTGCCAGCAGCCAGCCAGGGAGGAATGAGCAGTTCTTC CASSQPGRNEQFF
TRBJ2-3 . . TRBV5-8 TGTGCCAGCAGGGAACGGACAGTTAGCACAGATACGCAGTATTTT CASRERTVSTDTQYF
TRBJ2-5 . few TRBV27 TGTGCCAGCAGTTTAATCCCGTCGACAGGCCAAGAGACCCAGTACTTC CASSLIPSTGQETQYF
TRBJ1-2 . . TRBV5-6 TGTGCCAGCAGCTTGATACAGGACACCCTGCATGGCTACACCTTC CASSLIQDTLHGYTF
TRBJ2-7 . . TRBV7-9 TGTGCCAGCAGCTTAGTACCTTCAGCCTACGAGCAGTACTTC CASSLVPSAYEQYF
TRBJ2-7 . few TRBV19 TGTGCCAGTAGTATGGTTGGGGACTTCTCTCGGGAGCAGTACTTC CASSMVGDFSREQYF
TRBJ2-7 . . TRBV9 TGTGCCAGCAGCGTAGCTGAAACTAGCTCCTACGAGCAGTACTTC CASSVAETSSYEQYF
TRBJ1-1 TRBD1 . TRBV5-1 TGCGCCAGCAGCTTGAACCTACAGGGGGCGAGCACTGAAGCTTTCTTT CASSLNLQGASTEAFF
TRBJ2-3 . . TRBV13 TGTGCCAGCAGTCGGCGGGGGCACACAGATACGCAGTATTTT CASSRRGHTDTQYF
TRBJ2-7 TRBD2 few TRBV6-6 TGTGCCAGCAGGCCGGGGGGGTACGAGCAGTACTTC CASRPGGYEQYF
TRBJ2-7 TRBD2 . TRBV28 TGTGCCAGCAGTATCCCTGGGACTATACGGGAGCAGTACTTC CASSIPGTIREQYF
TRBJ2-7 TRBD2 few TRBV6-5 TGTGCCAGCAGTTACCGCGCGGGGGGACCCTACGAGCAGTACTTC CASSYRAGGPYEQYF
TRBJ2-1 . . TRBV19 TGTGCCAGTTTTGACAGGTTGGATGAGCAGTTCTTC CASFDRLDEQFF
TRBJ2-7 TRBD1 . TRBV12-5 TGTGCTAGTGGTTTGCCCACGGGACAGGGGTTCTACTACGAGCAGTACTTC CASGLPTGQGFYYEQYF
TRBJ1-1 . few TRBV11-3 TGTGCCAGCAGCTTAGCCCGGGGACTTTCTCCTTTCACTGAAGCTTTCTTT CASSLARGLSPFTEAFF
TRBJ2-7 TRBD1 . TRBV7-9 TGTGCCAGCAGCTCCAGACAGGGTTGGTACGAGCAGTACTTC CASSSRQGWYEQYF
TRBJ2-1 . . TRBV7-9 TGTGCCAGCAGCTCCCCGGTGGGCGGGGCGGATGAGCAGTTCTTC CASSSPVGGADEQFF
TRBJ2-7 . few TRBV6-1 TGTGCCAGCGGCAACGGGGGCTCCTACGAGCAGTACTTC CASGNGGSYEQYF
TRBJ2-3 TRBD2 . TRBV5-6 TGTGCCAGCAGCTTTCTCGGGAGGGTGAGCACAGATACGCAGTATTTT CASSFLGRVSTDTQYF
TRBJ2-7 . . TRBV9 TGTGCCAGCAGCGTAGGGGCAGGGGACTACGAGCAGTACTTC CASSVGAGDYEQYF